The 10 T cell receptor beta chains reported below all come from one sample, sequenced in a study of T cells after yellow fever vaccination. TCRdb ran MiXCR on the 5' RACE reads and lists one entry per CDR3 protein. This sample has 200,000 to 300,000 distinct CDR3 sequences; 10% to 15% occur once, and the top ten carry 0.4% to 0.65%. This specimen consisted of CD4+ T cells sorted from PBMCs, obtained 45 days after the yellow fever booster vaccination. The receptors were gathered from a man aged 30 to 39 who received the YFV17D yellow fever vaccine.

A few counts support this clonotype. The chain uses TRBV5-1 and TRBJ2-2; 12 bases match TRBD2. Per the germline V gene, CDR1 is SGHRS and CDR2 is YFSETQ. V dropped 0 bases and J dropped 7; count of bases not matched to a gene: 13. The CDR3 totals 19 residues. The CDR3: CASSLAHPTSGRIIGELFF. The DNA for the CDR3 is TGCGCCAGCAGCTTGGCCCACCCGACTAGCGGGAGAATAATCGGGGAGCTGTTTTTT.

The rearrangement uses TRBV18 and TRBJ1-1; D unclear. V lost 4 bases, J lost 5 bases, and 11 bases lay in between. CDR3 length: 13 residues. The germline CDR1 and CDR2 sequences are KGHSH and LQKENI. The CDR3 reads CASSHSSSTEAFF. CDR3 coding DNA: TGTGCCAGCTCACACTCGAGTAGTACTGAAGCTTTCTTT.

The chain links TRBV4-3 to TRBJ2-7, with a weak D call TRBD1 (6 bases). Per the germline V gene, CDR1 is LGHNA and CDR2 is YSLEER. The CDR3 totals 14 residues. V was pared by 6 bases and J by 5 bases, with 17 bases between. As DNA, the CDR3 is TGCGCCAGCAGTCAAAATCAGGGGAGCCACGAGCAGTACTTC. It is translated as CASSQNQGSHEQYF.

The CDR3 sequence is CASSVGVTDTQYF. In DNA form, the CDR3 reads TGTGCCAGCAGTGTGGGAGTAACAGATACGCAGTATTTT. V usage is TRBV2 and J usage is TRBJ2-3, with D tentatively TRBD2 (5 bases). The CDR3 totals 13 residues. V was pared by 4 bases and J by 3 bases, with 8 bases between. Germline V gives CDR1 SNHLY, CDR2 FYNNEI.

This clonotype was counted only a few times. The chain employs TRBV20-1 and TRBJ1-3; a weak D match, TRBD1 (5 bases). Germline CDR1 is DFQATT and CDR2 is SNEGSKA (reference sequence). CDR3 length: 16 residues. V lost 0 bases, J lost 1 base, and 13 bases lay in between. For the CDR3, the DNA is TGCAGTGCTAGAGATCCCGACAGCGATTCTGGAAACACCATATATTTT. Protein: CSARDPDSDSGNTIYF.

The rearrangement uses TRBV4-3 and TRBJ2-7, with 9 positions matching TRBD1. Looked up from germline, CDR1 is LGHNA and CDR2 is YSLEER. V trimming: 0 bases; J trimming: 0 bases; junction bases outside the gene matches: 12. The CDR3 length is 19 residues. The CDR3 reads CASSQEPSPGQGLSYEQYF. As DNA, the CDR3 is TGCGCCAGCAGCCAAGAGCCCTCGCCGGGACAGGGACTCTCCTACGAGCAGTACTTC.

This chain links TRBV7-2 with TRBJ1-2; D possibly corresponds to TRBD1 (5 bases). The V end lost 1 base, the J end lost 4 bases, and 13 bases lay between the germline ends. This CDR3 has 15 residues. The germline V gene has CDR1 SGHTA and CDR2 FQGNSA. CDR3 nucleotides: TGTGCCAGCAGCTTAGTGGGGGTCCGCGTCTATGGCTACACCTTC. Translated, it gives CASSLVGVRVYGYTF.

To note about this clonotype: One end of the junction fails to match germline, which may point to a read error. The J gene is TRBJ2-5, the V gene TRBV20-1, with D unclear. The germline V gene has CDR1 DFQATT and CDR2 SNEGSKA (reference sequence). The CDR3 spans 16 residues. The CDR3 DNA reads TGCAGTGCTAGAGATCAGTGGCAACCCAGGCCAGAGAACCAGTACTTC. Translation: CSARDQWQPRPENQYF.

The gene calls are TRBV12-3 or TRBV12-4 and TRBJ2-3; D unclear. The CDR3 contains 13 residues. V lost 6 bases, J lost 2 bases, and 9 bases lay in between. CDR3 in DNA: TGTGCCAGCAGCGCCGCCGACACAGATACGCAGTATTTT. Translated, it gives CASSAADTDTQYF.

This chain links TRBV11-2 with TRBJ1-2; 7 bases match TRBD1. Germline trimming cut 3 bases from V and 0 bases from J; bases unmatched to any gene: 4. The CDR3 length is 15 residues. Per the germline V gene, CDR1 is SGHAT and CDR2 is FQNNGV. This chain's CDR3 is CASSFTGAANYGYTF. In DNA form, the CDR3 reads TGTGCCAGCAGCTTCACAGGGGCAGCTAACTATGGCTACACCTTC.